Listed below are T cell receptor beta chains from one sample, sequenced in a study of OX40 agonist ivuxolimab in advanced cancers. The protocol was immunoSEQ multiplex PCR, while the TCRdb copy is restricted to in-frame clones and leaves out a portion. Of about 40,000 clones listed, roughly nine tenths were seen once; the top ten hold roughly an eighth. The material was CD4+ or CD8+ T cells sorted from blood, obtained in a trial of the OX40 agonist ivuxolimab. These receptors all come from an adult with an advanced solid tumor such as melanoma, head and neck, liver or kidney cancer. Both conserved end residues are part of each CDR3. D genes are given only for firm matches. Clone size is given for some rows only: seen once, a few or many times, or a class if the clone is expanded.

clone_size j_call v_call d_call cdr3_nt cdr3_aa
few TRBJ1-1 TRBV7-9 TRBD1 TGTGCCAGCCCCGACAGGGGGTTCACTGAAGCTTTCTTT CASPDRGFTEAFF
. TRBJ2-2 TRBV5-4 . TGTGCCAGCAGCTTGGTGGGGGGTACCACCGGGGAGCTGTTTTTT CASSLVGGTTGELFF
. TRBJ2-7 TRBV10-3 . TGTGCCATCAGAGGGGACGGTACGGACGAGCAGTACTTC CAIRGDGTDEQYF
. TRBJ1-5 TRBV6-1 TRBD1 TGTGCCAGCAGCGGGACAGGGGGCGGCCAGCCCCAGCATTTT CASSGTGGGQPQHF
few TRBJ1-2 TRBV6-5 . TGTGCCAGCAGTTCCCTGGGGGGCGCGGTAGGGGGCTACACCTTC CASSSLGGAVGGYTF
. TRBJ1-1 TRBV9 . TGTGCCAGCAGCGTAGGTGGGCACACTGAAGCTTTCTTT CASSVGGHTEAFF
. TRBJ2-3 TRBV29-1 . TGCAGCGTTGAAGATCGACCGCCTACCACAGATACGCAGTATTTT CSVEDRPPTTDTQYF
. TRBJ2-5 TRBV13 TRBD1 TGTGCCAGCAGCTTTTGGACAGGGAAGGAAGAGACCCAGTACTTC CASSFWTGKEETQYF
. TRBJ2-7 TRBV5-1 TRBD2 TGCGCCAGCAGCATGGCTAGCGGGGGATACGAGCAGTACTTC CASSMASGGYEQYF
. TRBJ1-1 TRBV4-1 . TGCGCCAGCAGCCAAGGTCCCGGGGTGCGTACTGAAGCTTTCTTT CASSQGPGVRTEAFF
. TRBJ2-2 TRBV9 TRBD1 TGTGCCAGCAGCGGGTTTGGGGGACAGGGGAAAACAAGTCCCCGGGGAGGGGAGCTGTTTTTT CASSGFGGQGKTSPRGGELFF
. TRBJ2-1 TRBV5-1 TRBD1 TGCGCCAGCACAAGCGGACGGGGACAGTACAATGAGCAGTTCTTC CASTSGRGQYNEQFF
. TRBJ2-2 TRBV5-4 TRBD2 TGTGCCAGCAGCTTGTTGGGACTAGGGGCCACCGGGGAGCTGTTTTTT CASSLLGLGATGELFF
. TRBJ1-1 TRBV27 . TGTGCCAGCAGTCCGGACCGCTCCTTCATGAACACTGAAGCTTTCTTT CASSPDRSFMNTEAFF
few TRBJ1-1 TRBV28 TRBD1 TGTGCCAGCAGCCTATCGTCACAGGGGTTCTGGAACACTGAAGCTTTCTTT CASSLSSQGFWNTEAFF
once TRBJ2-1 TRBV4-2 . TGTGCCAGCAGCTTAACTAGTTATGAGCAGTTCTTC CASSLTSYEQFF
. TRBJ2-1 TRBV4-3 TRBD1 TGCGCCAGCAGCCCGGGGACAGCCTCCTACAATGAGCAGTTCTTC CASSPGTASYNEQFF
. TRBJ2-1 TRBV7-6 TRBD2 TGTGCCAGCAGCTTGGGACTAAACAATGAGCAGTTCTTC CASSLGLNNEQFF
. TRBJ1-3 TRBV5-6 . TGTGCCAGCAGCCCCATGACGGGGTTTGGAAACACCATATATTTT CASSPMTGFGNTIYF
. TRBJ2-7 TRBV4-3 . TGCGCCAGCAGCCAAGATTCAGCAGGGAGCTCCTACGAGCAGTACTTC CASSQDSAGSSYEQYF
. TRBJ1-4 TRBV28 . TGTGCCAGCAGTTTATATCGGGCGAGGAAGGCGGGTGAAAAACTGTTTTTT CASSLYRARKAGEKLFF
. TRBJ2-7 TRBV28 . TGTGCCAGCAGGCGTTCCTGGGCGAGTAGCTACGAGCAGTACTTC CASRRSWASSYEQYF
. TRBJ2-7 TRBV6-5 . TGTGCCAGCAGTTACTTACACGGCAGCAACTACGAGCAGTACTTC CASSYLHGSNYEQYF
once TRBJ1-2 TRBV19 . TGTGCCAGTAGTACAGGTATGGATGGCTACACCTTC CASSTGMDGYTF
. TRBJ2-7 TRBV11-2 . TGTGCCAGCACGCTGGGGGCCTCCGTGAGTTACGAGCAGTACTTC CASTLGASVSYEQYF
. TRBJ2-3 TRBV29-1 . TGCAGCGTTGTCCCCAGGGGTGAGGGCACAGATACGCAGTATTTT CSVVPRGEGTDTQYF
. TRBJ2-1 TRBV7-9 . TGTGCCAACTCGCAGCGCTCCTACAATGAGCAGTTCTTC CANSQRSYNEQFF
. TRBJ1-6 TRBV28 . TGTGCCAGCGGGGGTTCACCCCTCCACTTT CASGGSPLHF
. TRBJ2-7 TRBV23-1 . TGCGCCAGCAGACGGGCAGGGACCTACGAGCAGTACTTC CASRRAGTYEQYF
. TRBJ1-1 TRBV5-1 TRBD1 TGCGCCAGCCTTGATACAGGGGGCACTGAAGCTTTCTTT CASLDTGGTEAFF
. TRBJ2-3 TRBV4-2 . TGTGCCAGCACCCGAGAACGTGGTTTGCCAGATACGCAGTATTTT CASTRERGLPDTQYF
. TRBJ1-5 TRBV7-8 . TGTGCCAGCAGCCCTTACAGAGATAGCAATCAGCCCCAGCATTTT CASSPYRDSNQPQHF